Shown below are 30 T cell receptor beta chains from a single sample sequenced in a study of blood T cell repertoires in COVID-19. Measured with immunoSEQ multiplex PCR; TCRdb has only the in-frame clones, and not every one. The repertoire holds 150,000 to 200,000 clones, 84% seen once, with more than 10% in the top ten. The material sequenced was PBMCs or T cells enriched from blood (not recorded which). The receptor source for this set is a man in his fifties or sixties who had recovered from COVID-19.

This clone was detected a few times. The chain links TRBV9 to TRBJ2-2; D is uncertain. The CDR3 consists of 14 residues. The germline gives CDR1 SGDLS, CDR2 YYNGEE. The V and J ends lost 0 bases and 1 base respectively, with 4 bases between them. The CDR3 region has the DNA TGTGCCAGCAGCGTAGCGGGGAACACCGGGGAGCTGTTTTTT. Residues: CASSVAGNTGELFF.

The chain carries TRBV19 and TRBJ1-5; D may be TRBD1 (6 bases). There are 14 residues in the CDR3. Germline V lookup: CDR1 LNHDA, CDR2 SQIVND (reference sequence). The V end was cut by 5 bases, the J end by 3 bases, with 11 bases between. The CDR3 coding sequence is TGTGCCAGTAGTCCCCGGACAGACAATCAGCCCCAGCATTTT. It codes for CASSPRTDNQPQHF.

This clone has only one observation. The rearrangement links TRBV7-2 to TRBJ2-5; no definite D call. CDR1 and CDR2 (germline): SGHTA, FQGNSA. The length of the CDR3 is 14 residues. Between the trimmed V and J ends, which lost 2 bases and 2 bases, there was a span of 9 bases. The CDR3 region is CASSLRGSQETQYF. CDR3 nucleotide sequence: TGTGCCAGCAGCTTACGCGGCAGTCAAGAGACCCAGTACTTC.

The chain links TRBV19 to TRBJ1-5; 12 positions match TRBD1. Germline V gene lookup returns CDR1 LNHDA and CDR2 SQIVND (reference sequence). With V trimmed by 4 bases and J by 1 base, 5 bases remained unmatched. The length of the CDR3 is 17 residues. CDR3 residues: CASSKLGQGASNQPQHF. CDR3 DNA sequence: TGTGCCAGTAGTAAGCTGGGACAGGGGGCGAGCAATCAGCCCCAGCATTTT.

Regarding this clone: Other DNA sequences in the sample encode the same CDR3. The chain is built from TRBV2 and TRBJ1-1; D is ambiguous. Trimming cost V 6 bases and J 0 bases, with 8 bases left between them. CDR3 size: 13 residues. Germline CDR1 and CDR2: SNHLY and FYNNEI. CDR3 sequence reads: CASSPGLNTEAFF. Written as DNA, the CDR3 is TGTGCCAGCAGCCCGGGTCTGAACACTGAAGCTTTCTTT.

The V call is TRBV6-5, the J call TRBJ1-2; no reliable D call. Trimming removed 7 bases at V and 2 bases at J, with 11 bases between. CDR1 is MNHEY and CDR2 is SVGAGI in the germline V gene. CDR3 length: 13 residues. The CDR3 nucleotides read TGTGCCAGCAAGTTCCCAGAAAACTATGGCTACACCTTC. Its protein product is CASKFPENYGYTF.

This sequence joins TRBV6-5 and TRBJ2-3, with TRBD1 matching 8 bases. The CDR3 totals 14 residues. The V segment lost 6 bases and the J segment 6 bases; nucleotides outside the gene matches: 8. CDR1 is MNHEY, CDR2 SVGAGI, per germline. The CDR3 DNA sequence: TGTGCCAGCAGGGCAGGGGGCACTTCGGATACGCAGTATTTT. The encoded protein is CASRAGGTSDTQYF.

The J gene is TRBJ2-1, the V gene TRBV5-5; D gene unclear. This CDR3 has 13 residues. Germline-derived CDR1 and CDR2 are SGHKS and YYEKEE (reference sequence). Trimming took 0 bases from V and 7 from J, leaving 8 bases between them. The CDR3: CASSLATVNEQFF. In DNA form, the CDR3 reads TGTGCCAGCAGCTTGGCCACGGTAAATGAGCAGTTCTTC. Full variable domain (rest looked up from reference TRBV5-5 and TRBJ2-1): DAGVTQSPTHLIKTRGQQVTLRCSPISGHKSVSWYQQVLGQGPQFIFQYYEKEERGRGNFPDRFSARQFPNYSSELNVNALLLGDSALYLCASSLATVNEQFFGPGTRLTVL.

The chain employs TRBV19 and TRBJ2-5; tentative D call: TRBD1 (6 bases). The CDR3 runs to 15 residues. The ends were cut back, 4 bases at V and 5 bases at J, with 17 bases in the middle. Per the germline V gene, CDR1 is LNHDA and CDR2 is SQIVND (reference sequence). This chain's CDR3 is CASSKRTVQSETQYF. CDR3 in DNA: TGTGCCAGTAGTAAACGGACAGTTCAATCCGAGACCCAGTACTTC.

This chain joins TRBV12-3 or TRBV12-4 and TRBJ2-7; 7 nucleotides match TRBD1. The V gene end was trimmed by 5 bases and the J gene end by 0 bases; junction bases not matched to a gene: 1. CDR3 length: 13 amino acids. The CDR3 loop reads CASSGTVSYEQYF. CDR3 nucleotides: TGTGCCAGCAGTGGGACAGTCTCCTACGAGCAGTACTTC.

This chain connects TRBV18 to TRBJ1-1; D is uncertain. With 3 bases removed from V and 3 bases from J, the gap between germline ends came to 8 bases. Germline CDR1 is KGHSH and CDR2 is LQKENI. The CDR3 totals 13 residues. The CDR3 is CASSPEWDTEAFF. The CDR3 DNA sequence: TGTGCCAGCTCACCGGAGTGGGACACTGAAGCTTTCTTT.

The chain carries TRBV20-1 and TRBJ2-1; 7 nucleotides line up with TRBD1. CDR1 and CDR2 (germline): DFQATT, SNEGSKA (reference sequence). This CDR3 is built from 11 residues. The junction had 3 bases not matched to a gene; V was cut back by 3 bases and J by 10 bases. The CDR3: CSASRGQEQFF. CDR3 coding DNA: TGCAGTGCTAGCCGGGGACAGGAGCAGTTCTTC.

This rearrangement joins TRBV2 to TRBJ1-3, with D possibly being TRBD1 (6 bases). The CDR3 is 14 amino acids. The V gene lost 4 bases and the J gene lost 0 bases, with 7 bases spanning the gap. Per the germline V gene, CDR1 is SNHLY and CDR2 is FYNNEI. CDR3 nucleotides: TGTGCCAGCAGTGGGACAGCCTCTGGAAACACCATATATTTT. Translation gives CASSGTASGNTIYF. Complete variable domain (other parts from reference TRBV2 and TRBJ1-3): EPEVTQTPSHQVTQMGQEVILRCVPISNHLYFYWYRQILGQKVEFLVSFYNNEISEKSEIFDDQFSVERPDGSNFTLKIRSTKLEDSAMYFCASSGTASGNTIYFGEGSWLTVV.

The chain links TRBV19 to TRBJ1-1; perhaps TRBD1 as D (5 bases). V lost 2 bases and J lost 10, with 20 bases in between. This CDR3 spans 15 amino acids. Germline CDR1 LNHDA, CDR2 SQIVND (reference sequence). The CDR3 sequence is CASSITPTPGDGAFF. DNA for the CDR3: TGTGCCAGTAGTATAACCCCCACCCCGGGGGATGGAGCTTTCTTT. The full variable domain, completed using reference TRBV19 and TRBJ1-1, is DGGITQSPKYLFRKEGQNVTLSCEQNLNHDAMYWYRQDPGQGLRLIYYSQIVNDFQKGDIAEGYSVSREKKESFPLTVTSAQKNPTAFYLCASSITPTPGDGAFFGQGTRLTVV.

V usage is TRBV30 and J usage is TRBJ1-5; TRBD1 matches 7 bases. The CDR3 length is 15 residues. Germline V gives CDR1 GTSNPN, CDR2 SVGIG (reference sequence). The V and J ends lost 3 bases and 3 bases, in that order; junction bases with no gene match: 8. CDR3 residues: CAWRPPGGNNQPQHF. CDR3 DNA sequence: TGTGCCTGGAGGCCCCCAGGGGGGAACAATCAGCCCCAGCATTTT.

This clone was detected only once. The V call is TRBV7-3, the J call TRBJ2-5, with 7 positions matching TRBD1. J was trimmed by 3 bases and V by 5 bases; bases with no gene match: 9. CDR3 size: 15 residues. Germline CDR1 is SGHTA and CDR2 is FQGTGA. CDR3 region: CASSPQGSNKETQYF. As DNA, the CDR3 is TGTGCCAGCAGCCCACAGGGGAGTAATAAAGAGACCCAGTACTTC.

The V call is TRBV5-1, the J call TRBJ1-6, with a possible D match to TRBD1 (5 bases). Germline-derived CDR1 and CDR2 are SGHRS and YFSETQ. The CDR3 is 15 residues long. The V end lost 0 bases, the J end lost 8 bases, and 12 bases lay between the germline ends. CDR3 in amino acids: CASSLVGGGDSPLHF. The CDR3 nucleotides are TGCGCCAGCAGCTTGGTGGGCGGAGGGGATTCACCCCTCCACTTT.

The chain's CDR3 is CASSVGRQGNTEAFF. The CDR3 coding sequence is TGTGCCAGCAGCGTCGGACGACAGGGGAACACTGAAGCTTTCTTT. This sequence joins TRBV9 and TRBJ1-1; the match to TRBD1 covers 7 bases. CDR1 is SGDLS and CDR2 is YYNGEE in the germline V gene. V was clipped by 2 bases and J by 1 base; unmatched bases: 5. The CDR3 length is 15 residues.

Only one count was recorded for this clone. V gene TRBV18 combines with J gene TRBJ1-6; D is possibly TRBD1 (6 bases). The germline V and J ends were trimmed by 3 bases and 4 bases, with 13 bases remaining between them. This CDR3 contains 16 residues. Germline assignment: CDR1 KGHSH and CDR2 LQKENI. The CDR3 here is CASSPQGTFYNSPLHF. The DNA for the CDR3 is TGTGCCAGCTCACCTCAAGGGACATTTTATAATTCACCCCTCCACTTT.

J is TRBJ1-1 and V is TRBV11-2; D not resolved. V was trimmed by 4 bases and J by 4 bases, leaving 19 bases between them. The CDR3 has 16 residues. Per the germline V gene, CDR1 is SGHAT and CDR2 is FQNNGV. DNA of the CDR3: TGTGCCAGCAGCTCTTTCTATAGAGGGTATAGCACTGAAGCTTTCTTT. This sequence encodes CASSSFYRGYSTEAFF.

CDR3 nucleotide sequence: TGTGCCAGCACCTTAGACAGGTTCTACTATGGCTACACCTTC. It codes for CASTLDRFYYGYTF. The chain is built from TRBV28 and TRBJ1-2, with D perhaps matching TRBD1 (6 bases). The CDR3 spans 14 residues. V was shortened by 7 bases and J by 3 bases, with 15 bases between the two germline ends. Looked up from germline, CDR1 is MDHEN and CDR2 is SYDVKM.

The rearrangement joins TRBV4-1 to TRBJ1-5; D ambiguous. The CDR3 loop spans 16 amino acids. CDR1 MGHRA and CDR2 YSYEKL come from the germline V gene. V lost 1 base to trimming and J lost 11 bases, with 21 bases between them. The CDR3 bases are TGCGCCAGCAGCCAAGTTCTAGACCCAGAGATCTCGTCCCAGCATTTT. Translated, it gives CASSQVLDPEISSQHF.

The chain is built from TRBV27 and TRBJ1-3; D unresolved. The CDR3 sequence is 16 residues long. V was trimmed by 6 bases and J by 0 bases, leaving 15 bases between them. Germline V lookup: CDR1 MNHEY, CDR2 SMNVEV (reference sequence). CDR3 loop: CASSPAPGLSGNTIYF. The CDR3 bases are TGTGCCAGCAGCCCCGCGCCCGGACTCTCTGGAAACACCATATATTTT.

This sequence joins TRBV19 and TRBJ1-3; D might be TRBD1 (5 bases). Germline CDR1 reads LNHDA; CDR2 reads SQIVND (reference sequence). The germline V and J ends were trimmed by 7 bases and 0 bases, with 19 bases remaining between them. CDR3 size: 17 residues. As DNA, the CDR3 is TGTGCCAGTACCCCCTACGGGACTTACACCTCTGGAAACACCATATATTTT. It yields the protein CASTPYGTYTSGNTIYF. Full variable domain (outside the CDR3, taken from reference TRBV19 and TRBJ1-3): DGGITQSPKYLFRKEGQNVTLSCEQNLNHDAMYWYRQDPGQGLRLIYYSQIVNDFQKGDIAEGYSVSREKKESFPLTVTSAQKNPTAFYLCASTPYGTYTSGNTIYFGEGSWLTVV.

The chain recombines TRBV19 with TRBJ1-1; no clear D gene. Germline CDR1 is LNHDA and CDR2 is SQIVND (reference sequence). V was pared by 6 bases and J by 3 bases, with 14 bases between. This CDR3 spans 14 amino acids. CDR3 sequence: CASREGPEHTEAFF. Here the CDR3 DNA reads TGTGCCAGTAGGGAGGGCCCGGAGCACACTGAAGCTTTCTTT.

The chain couples TRBV13 to TRBJ1-5; D remains ambiguous. Germline values: CDR1 PRHDT, CDR2 FYEKMQ (reference sequence). This CDR3 has 15 amino acids. Trimming stripped 0 bases from V and 4 bases from J, with 10 bases between. The CDR3 nucleotides read TGTGCCAGCAGCTTAGGCCTTGGGCAGAATCAGCCCCAGCATTTT. It encodes CASSLGLGQNQPQHF.

The rearrangement joins TRBV6-6 to TRBJ2-7, with D perhaps matching TRBD1 (5 bases). Germline CDR1 reads MNHNY; CDR2 reads SVGAGI (reference sequence). V shed 0 bases and J shed 2 bases, with 14 bases lying between them. The CDR3 spans 16 residues. DNA of the CDR3: TGTGCCAGCAGTTACTCCTTTAAGGGGATTCCCTACGAGCAGTACTTC. Protein sequence: CASSYSFKGIPYEQYF.

This chain links TRBV2 with TRBJ2-1; tentative D call: TRBD2 (6 bases). Trimming removed 10 bases from V and 8 bases from J, with 18 bases in between. The CDR3 runs 13 residues. Germline V gene lookup returns CDR1 SNHLY and CDR2 FYNNEI. Here the CDR3 reads CATPGLTRYEQFF. The CDR3 DNA reads TGTGCCACACCGGGACTCACACGGTATGAGCAGTTCTTC.

The chain has TRBV11-2 and TRBJ2-1; TRBD1 matches 9 bases. V gave up 3 bases and J gave up 10 bases; unmatched junction bases: 16. The length of the CDR3 is 17 residues. Germline V gives CDR1 SGHAT, CDR2 FQNNGV. The CDR3 reads CASSFPPRTGEGVEQFF. CDR3 bases: TGTGCCAGCAGCTTCCCACCGAGGACAGGGGAGGGGGTCGAGCAGTTCTTC.

CDR3 DNA: TGTGCCAGCAGCGAGGATGGCCTGGGAGATACGCAGTATTTT. Translating gives CASSEDGLGDTQYF. The rearrangement uses TRBV5-5 and TRBJ2-3, with no clear D. CDR1 is SGHKS and CDR2 is YYEKEE in the germline V gene (reference sequence). V lost 4 bases and J 5 bases, leaving 14 bases between the germline ends. This CDR3 region has 14 residues.